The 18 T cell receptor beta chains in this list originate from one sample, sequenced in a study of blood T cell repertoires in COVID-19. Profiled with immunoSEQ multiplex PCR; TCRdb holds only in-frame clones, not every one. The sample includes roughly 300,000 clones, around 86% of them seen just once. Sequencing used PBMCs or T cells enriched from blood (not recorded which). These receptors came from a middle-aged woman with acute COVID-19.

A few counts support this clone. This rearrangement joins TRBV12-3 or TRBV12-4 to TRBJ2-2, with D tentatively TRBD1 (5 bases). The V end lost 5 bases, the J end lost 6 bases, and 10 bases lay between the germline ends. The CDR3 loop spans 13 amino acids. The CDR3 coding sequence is TGTGCCAGCAGTACCAGGGCGGCCGGGGAGCTGTTTTTT. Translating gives CASSTRAAGELFF.

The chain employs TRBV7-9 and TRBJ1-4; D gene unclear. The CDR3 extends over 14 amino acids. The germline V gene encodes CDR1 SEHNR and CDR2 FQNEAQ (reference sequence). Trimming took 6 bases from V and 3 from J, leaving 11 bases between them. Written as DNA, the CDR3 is TGTGCCAGCAGTTCGCCGGTGGCTAATGAAAAACTGTTTTTT. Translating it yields CASSSPVANEKLFF. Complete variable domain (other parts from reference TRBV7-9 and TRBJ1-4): DTGVSQNPRHKITKRGQNVTFRCDPISEHNRLYWYRQTLGQGPEFLTYFQNEAQLEKSRLLSDRFSAERPKGSFSTLEIQRTEQGDSAMYLCASSSPVANEKLFFGSGTQLSVL.

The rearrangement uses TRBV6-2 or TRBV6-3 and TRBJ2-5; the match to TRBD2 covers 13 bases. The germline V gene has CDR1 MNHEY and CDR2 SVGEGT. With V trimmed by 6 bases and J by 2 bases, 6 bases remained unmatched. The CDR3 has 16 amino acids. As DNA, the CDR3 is TGTGCCAGCAGCCCCCGGACTAGCGGGGGACAAGAGACCCAGTACTTC. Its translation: CASSPRTSGGQETQYF.

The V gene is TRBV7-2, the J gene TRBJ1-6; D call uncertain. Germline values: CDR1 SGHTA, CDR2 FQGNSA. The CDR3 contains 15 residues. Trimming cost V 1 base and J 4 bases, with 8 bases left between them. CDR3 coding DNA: TGTGCCAGCAGCTTAGGATCAGTTTATAATTCACCCCTCCACTTT. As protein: CASSLGSVYNSPLHF.

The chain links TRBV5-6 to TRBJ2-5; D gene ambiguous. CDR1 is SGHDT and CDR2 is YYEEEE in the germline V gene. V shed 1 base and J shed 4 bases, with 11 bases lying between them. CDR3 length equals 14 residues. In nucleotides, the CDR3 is TGTGCCAGCAGCTTGCCAGCTAGGTCAGAGACCCAGTACTTC. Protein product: CASSLPARSETQYF.

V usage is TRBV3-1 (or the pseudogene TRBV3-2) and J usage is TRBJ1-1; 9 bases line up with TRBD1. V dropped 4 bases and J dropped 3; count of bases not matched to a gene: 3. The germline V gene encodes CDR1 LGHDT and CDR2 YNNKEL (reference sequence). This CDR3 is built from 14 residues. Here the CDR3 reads CASSPRTGDTEAFF. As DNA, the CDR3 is TGTGCCAGCAGCCCAAGGACAGGGGACACTGAAGCTTTCTTT.

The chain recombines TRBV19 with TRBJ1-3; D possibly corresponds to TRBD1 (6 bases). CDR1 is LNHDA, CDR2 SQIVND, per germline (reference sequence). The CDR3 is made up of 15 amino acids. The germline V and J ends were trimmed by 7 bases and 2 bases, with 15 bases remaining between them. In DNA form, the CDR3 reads TGTGCCAGTAAGGGAAGGACAGCCCCTGGAAACACCATATATTTT. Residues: CASKGRTAPGNTIYF.

The CDR3 loop reads CASSQDQRGNTEAFF. The CDR3 DNA follows: TGTGCCAGCAGCCAAGATCAAAGAGGGAACACTGAAGCTTTCTTT. The chain combines TRBV4-2 with TRBJ1-1; D is uncertain. In germline, CDR1 is LGHNA, CDR2 YNFKEQ. The CDR3 is 15 residues long. V lost 0 bases, J lost 1 base, and 9 bases lay in between.

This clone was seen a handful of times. The CDR3 sequence: CATGTGDLHSGNTIYF. DNA of the CDR3: TGTGCCACAGGGACAGGGGACCTCCATTCTGGAAACACCATATATTTT. This chain links TRBV10-3 with TRBJ1-3, with 10 bases matching TRBD1. The V gene's germline CDR1 is ENHRY and CDR2 SYGVKD. V was clipped by 10 bases and J by 1 base; unmatched bases: 10. This CDR3 comprises 16 residues.

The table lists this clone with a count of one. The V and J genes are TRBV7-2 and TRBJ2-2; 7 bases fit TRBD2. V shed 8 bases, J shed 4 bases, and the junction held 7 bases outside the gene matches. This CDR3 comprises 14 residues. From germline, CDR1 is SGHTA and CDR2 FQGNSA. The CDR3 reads CASARDYPTGELFF. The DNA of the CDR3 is TGTGCCAGCGCCCGGGACTACCCCACCGGGGAGCTGTTTTTT.

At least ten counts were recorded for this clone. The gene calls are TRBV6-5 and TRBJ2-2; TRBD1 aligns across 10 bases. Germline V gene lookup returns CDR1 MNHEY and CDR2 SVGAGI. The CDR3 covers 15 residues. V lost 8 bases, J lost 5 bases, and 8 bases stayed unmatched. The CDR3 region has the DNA TGTGCCAGCCGCCCCGGACAGGGGGAAACCGGGGAGCTGTTTTTT. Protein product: CASRPGQGETGELFF.

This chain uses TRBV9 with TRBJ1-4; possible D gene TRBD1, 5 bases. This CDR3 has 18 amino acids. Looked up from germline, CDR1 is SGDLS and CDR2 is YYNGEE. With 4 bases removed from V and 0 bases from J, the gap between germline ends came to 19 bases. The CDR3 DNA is TGTGCCAGCAGCCGCTTCCCGGGGGGTTTTGCAACTAATGAAAAACTGTTTTTT. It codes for CASSRFPGGFATNEKLFF.

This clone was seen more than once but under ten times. The CDR3 nucleotides are TGTGCCAGCAGCTTATGGCAGGGGGGTATTGGCTACACCTTC. Translating gives CASSLWQGGIGYTF. The chain is built from TRBV7-9 and TRBJ1-2, with TRBD1 matching 7 bases. From germline, CDR1 is SEHNR and CDR2 FQNEAQ (reference sequence). The J segment lost 7 bases and the V segment lost 2 bases, leaving 7 bases of the junction unmatched. There are 14 residues in the CDR3.

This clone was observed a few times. The CDR3 region is CASSPPTGGRYGYTF. CDR3 DNA sequence: TGTGCCAGCTCACCACCAACAGGGGGTCGCTATGGCTACACCTTC. The chain uses TRBV18 and TRBJ1-2, with 8 bases identical to TRBD1. The V and J ends lost 0 bases and 4 bases, in that order; junction bases with no gene match: 4. The CDR3 totals 15 residues. The V gene's germline CDR1 is KGHSH and CDR2 LQKENI. Looking up the rest from reference TRBV18 and TRBJ1-2 gives the full variable domain: NAGVMQNPRHLVRRRGQEARLRCSPMKGHSHVYWYRQLPEEGLKFMVYLQKENIIDESGMPKERFSAEFPKEGPSILRIQQVVRGDSAAYFCASSPPTGGRYGYTFGSGTRLTVV.

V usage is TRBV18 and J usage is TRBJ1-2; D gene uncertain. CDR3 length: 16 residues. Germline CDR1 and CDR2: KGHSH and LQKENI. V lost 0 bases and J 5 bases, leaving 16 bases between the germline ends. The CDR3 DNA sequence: TGTGCCAGCTCACCACCAAACAAGGGAGGATGGTATGGCTACACCTTC. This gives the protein CASSPPNKGGWYGYTF.

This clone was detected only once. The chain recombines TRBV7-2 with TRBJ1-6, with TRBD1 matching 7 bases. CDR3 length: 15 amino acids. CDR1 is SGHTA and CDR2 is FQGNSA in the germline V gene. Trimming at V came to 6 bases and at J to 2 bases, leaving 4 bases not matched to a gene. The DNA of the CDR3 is TGTGCCAGCAGGAAGGACAGGACCTATAATTCACCCCTCCACTTT. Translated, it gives CASRKDRTYNSPLHF.

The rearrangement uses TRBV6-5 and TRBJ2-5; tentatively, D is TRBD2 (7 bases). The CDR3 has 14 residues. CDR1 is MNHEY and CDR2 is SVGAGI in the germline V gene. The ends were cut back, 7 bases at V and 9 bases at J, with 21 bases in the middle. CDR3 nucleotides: TGTGCCAGCACAAGGACTAGGGGGGTAGGGGCCCAGTACTTC. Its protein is CASTRTRGVGAQYF.

CDR3 coding DNA: TGTGCCAGCACCGAAGGGGCCGGCACTAACTATGGCTACACCTTC. Translated: CASTEGAGTNYGYTF. The V call is TRBV5-4, the J call TRBJ1-2, with a tentative D call TRBD1 (5 bases). The CDR3 length is 15 residues. V gave up 6 bases and J gave up 0 bases, with 15 bases separating them. Germline values: CDR1 SGHNT, CDR2 YYREEE (reference sequence).